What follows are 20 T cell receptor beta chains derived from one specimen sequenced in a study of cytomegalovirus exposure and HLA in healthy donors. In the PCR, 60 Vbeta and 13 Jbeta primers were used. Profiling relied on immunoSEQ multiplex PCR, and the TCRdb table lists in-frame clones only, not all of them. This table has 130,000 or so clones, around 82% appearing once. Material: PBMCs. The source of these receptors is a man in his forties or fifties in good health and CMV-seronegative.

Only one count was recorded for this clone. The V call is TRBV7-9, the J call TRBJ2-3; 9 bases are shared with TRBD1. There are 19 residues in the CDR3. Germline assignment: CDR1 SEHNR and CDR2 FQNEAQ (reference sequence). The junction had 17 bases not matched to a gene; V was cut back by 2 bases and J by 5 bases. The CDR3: CASSLKTGQGHLSEDTQYF. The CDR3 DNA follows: TGTGCCAGCAGCTTAAAGACGGGACAGGGTCATTTGAGTGAAGATACGCAGTATTTT.

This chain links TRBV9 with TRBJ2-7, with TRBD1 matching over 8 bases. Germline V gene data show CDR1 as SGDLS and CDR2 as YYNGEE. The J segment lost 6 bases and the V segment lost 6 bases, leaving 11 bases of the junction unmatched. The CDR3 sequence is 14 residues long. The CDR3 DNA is TGTGCCAGCACCCAGGGGGCAGGGGGGCTCGAGCAGTACTTC. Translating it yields CASTQGAGGLEQYF.

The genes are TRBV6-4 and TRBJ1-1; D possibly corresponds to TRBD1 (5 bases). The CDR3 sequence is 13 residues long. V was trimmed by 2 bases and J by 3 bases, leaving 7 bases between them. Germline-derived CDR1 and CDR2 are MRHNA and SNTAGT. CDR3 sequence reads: CASSDRGDTEAFF. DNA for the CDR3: TGTGCCAGCAGTGACCGGGGGGACACTGAAGCTTTCTTT.

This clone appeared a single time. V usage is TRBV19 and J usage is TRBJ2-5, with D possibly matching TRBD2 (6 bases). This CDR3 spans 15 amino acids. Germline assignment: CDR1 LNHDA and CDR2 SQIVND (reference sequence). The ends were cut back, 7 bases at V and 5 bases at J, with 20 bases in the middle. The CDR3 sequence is CASNQGWSGVETQYF. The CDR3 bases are TGTGCCAGTAACCAGGGTTGGTCGGGAGTGGAGACCCAGTACTTC.

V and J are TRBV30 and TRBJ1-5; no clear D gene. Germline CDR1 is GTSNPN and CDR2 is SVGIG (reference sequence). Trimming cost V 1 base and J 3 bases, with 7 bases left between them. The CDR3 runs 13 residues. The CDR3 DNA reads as TGTGCCTGGAGTGACACCGCCAATCAGCCCCAGCATTTT. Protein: CAWSDTANQPQHF.

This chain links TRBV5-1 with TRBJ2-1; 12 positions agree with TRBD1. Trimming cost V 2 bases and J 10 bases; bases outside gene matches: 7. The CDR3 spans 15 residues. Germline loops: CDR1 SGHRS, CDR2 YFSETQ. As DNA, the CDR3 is TGCGCCAGCAGCTTCGAGGGACAGGGGGCGAGAGAGCAGTTCTTC. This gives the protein CASSFEGQGAREQFF.

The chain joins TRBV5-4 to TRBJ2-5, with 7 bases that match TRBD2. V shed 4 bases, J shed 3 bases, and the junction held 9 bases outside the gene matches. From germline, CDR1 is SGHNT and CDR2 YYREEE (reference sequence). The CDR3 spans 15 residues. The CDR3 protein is CASSAQLGREETQYF. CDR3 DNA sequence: TGTGCCAGCAGCGCGCAACTAGGGAGGGAAGAGACCCAGTACTTC.

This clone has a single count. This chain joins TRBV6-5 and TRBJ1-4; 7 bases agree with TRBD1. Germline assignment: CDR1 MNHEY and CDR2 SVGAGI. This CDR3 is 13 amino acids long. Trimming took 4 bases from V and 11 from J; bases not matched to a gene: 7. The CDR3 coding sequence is TGTGCCAGCAGTTCCTCAGGGGGTGGGAAACTGTTTTTT. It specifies CASSSSGGGKLFF.

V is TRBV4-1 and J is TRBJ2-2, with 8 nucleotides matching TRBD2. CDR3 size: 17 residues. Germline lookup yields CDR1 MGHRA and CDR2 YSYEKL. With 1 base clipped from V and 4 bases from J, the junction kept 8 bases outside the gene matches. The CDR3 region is CASSQGNLAGVTGELFF. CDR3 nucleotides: TGCGCCAGCAGCCAAGGAAATCTAGCGGGCGTCACCGGGGAGCTGTTTTTT.

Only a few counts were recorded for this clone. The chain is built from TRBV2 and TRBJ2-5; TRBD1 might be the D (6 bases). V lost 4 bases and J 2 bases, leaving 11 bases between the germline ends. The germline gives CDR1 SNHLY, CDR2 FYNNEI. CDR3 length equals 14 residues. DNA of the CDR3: TGTGCCAGCAGTGTGGGGGACACACAAGAGACCCAGTACTTC. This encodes CASSVGDTQETQYF. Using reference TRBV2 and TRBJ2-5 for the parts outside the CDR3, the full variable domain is EPEVTQTPSHQVTQMGQEVILRCVPISNHLYFYWYRQILGQKVEFLVSFYNNEISEKSEIFDDQFSVERPDGSNFTLKIRSTKLEDSAMYFCASSVGDTQETQYFGPGTRLLVL.

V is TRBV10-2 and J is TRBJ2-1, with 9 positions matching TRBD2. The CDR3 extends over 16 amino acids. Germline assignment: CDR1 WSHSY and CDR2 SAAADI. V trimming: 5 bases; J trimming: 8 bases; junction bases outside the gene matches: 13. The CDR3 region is CASSYSGTSLDDEQFF. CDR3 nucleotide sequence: TGCGCCAGCAGTTACTCCGGGACTAGCCTCGACGATGAGCAGTTCTTC.

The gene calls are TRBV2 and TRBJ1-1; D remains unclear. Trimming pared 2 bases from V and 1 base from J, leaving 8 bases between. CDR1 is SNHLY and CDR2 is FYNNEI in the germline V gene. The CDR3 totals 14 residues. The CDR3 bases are TGTGCCAGCAGTGAAACTTCGGGGAACACTGAAGCTTTCTTT. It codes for CASSETSGNTEAFF.

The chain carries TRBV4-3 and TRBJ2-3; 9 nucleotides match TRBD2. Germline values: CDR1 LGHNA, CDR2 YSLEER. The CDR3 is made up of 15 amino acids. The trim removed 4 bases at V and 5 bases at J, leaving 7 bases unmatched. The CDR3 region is CASSPARGGGDTQYF. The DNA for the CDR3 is TGCGCCAGCAGCCCCGCGCGGGGGGGAGGAGATACGCAGTATTTT.

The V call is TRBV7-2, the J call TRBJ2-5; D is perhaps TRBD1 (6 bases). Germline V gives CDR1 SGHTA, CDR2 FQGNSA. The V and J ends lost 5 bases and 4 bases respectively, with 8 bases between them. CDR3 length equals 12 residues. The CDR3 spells CASSLRGETQYF. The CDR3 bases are TGTGCCAGCAGCCTCAGGGGAGAGACCCAGTACTTC.

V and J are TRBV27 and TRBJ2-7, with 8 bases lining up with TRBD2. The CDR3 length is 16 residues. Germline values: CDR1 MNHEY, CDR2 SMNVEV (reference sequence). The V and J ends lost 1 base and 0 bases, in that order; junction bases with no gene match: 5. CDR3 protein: CASSLLVGTSSYEQYF. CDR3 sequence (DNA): TGTGCCAGCAGTTTATTGGTCGGGACTAGCTCCTACGAGCAGTACTTC.

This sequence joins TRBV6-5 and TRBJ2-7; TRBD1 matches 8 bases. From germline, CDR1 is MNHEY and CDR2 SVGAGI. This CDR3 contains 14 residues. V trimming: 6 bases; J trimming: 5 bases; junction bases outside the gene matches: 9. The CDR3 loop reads CASSRPDRAHEQYF. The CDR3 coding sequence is TGTGCCAGCAGCAGACCGGACAGGGCCCACGAGCAGTACTTC.

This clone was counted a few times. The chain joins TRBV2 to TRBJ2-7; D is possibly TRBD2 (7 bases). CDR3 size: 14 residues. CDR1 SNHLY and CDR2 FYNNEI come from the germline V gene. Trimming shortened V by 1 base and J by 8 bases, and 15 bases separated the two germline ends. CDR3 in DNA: TGTGCCAGCAGTGAAGGGGCACAGGGAGGGCAGCAGTACTTC. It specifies CASSEGAQGGQQYF.

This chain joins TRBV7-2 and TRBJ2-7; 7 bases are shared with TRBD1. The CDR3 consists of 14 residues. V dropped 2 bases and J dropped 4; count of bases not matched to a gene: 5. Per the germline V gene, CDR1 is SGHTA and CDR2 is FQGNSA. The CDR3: CASSLQEGAYEQYF. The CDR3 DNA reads TGTGCCAGCAGCTTACAAGAGGGGGCGTACGAGCAGTACTTC.

CDR3 DNA: TGCAGCGTGCCCGGGACAGGGGGCATGGACACTGAAGCTTTCTTT. Encoded protein: CSVPGTGGMDTEAFF. This chain links TRBV29-1 with TRBJ1-1; the match to TRBD1 covers 12 bases. CDR3 length: 15 amino acids. Germline V gene lookup returns CDR1 SQVTM and CDR2 ANQGSEA. The junction had 8 bases not matched to a gene; V was cut back by 6 bases and J by 3 bases.

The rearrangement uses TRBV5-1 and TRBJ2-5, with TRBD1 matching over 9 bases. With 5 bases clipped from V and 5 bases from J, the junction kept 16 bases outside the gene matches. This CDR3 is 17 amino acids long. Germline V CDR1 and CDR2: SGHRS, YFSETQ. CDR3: CASRGTGSRVEQETQYF. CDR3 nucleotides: TGCGCCAGCAGGGGGACAGGGTCCAGGGTCGAGCAGGAGACCCAGTACTTC.